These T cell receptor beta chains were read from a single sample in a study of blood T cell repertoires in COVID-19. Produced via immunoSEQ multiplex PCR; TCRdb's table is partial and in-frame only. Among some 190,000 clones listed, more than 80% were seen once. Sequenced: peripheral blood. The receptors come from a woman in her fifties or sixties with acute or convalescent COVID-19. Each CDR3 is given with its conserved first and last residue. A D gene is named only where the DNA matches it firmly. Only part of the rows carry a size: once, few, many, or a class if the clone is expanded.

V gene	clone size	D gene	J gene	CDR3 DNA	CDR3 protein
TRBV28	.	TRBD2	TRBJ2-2	TGTGCCAGCAGTTTACCGTGGGTCTCGAGCGGGGACACCGGGGAGCTGTTTTTT	CASSLPWVSSGDTGELFF
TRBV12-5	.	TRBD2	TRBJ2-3	TGTGCTAGTGGTTTGGCCCCACCGGGACTAGCGGGAGCAGATACGCAGTATTTT	CASGLAPPGLAGADTQYF
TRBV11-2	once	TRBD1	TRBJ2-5	TGTGCCAGCAGCATAGGACAGGGTCTCAGTTCGGTAGAGACCCAGTACTTC	CASSIGQGLSSVETQYF
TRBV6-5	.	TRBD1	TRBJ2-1	TGTGCCAGCAGGAGGCCGGGACAGGGTGGCAATGAGCAGTTCTTC	CASRRPGQGGNEQFF
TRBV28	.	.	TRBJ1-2	TGTGCCAGCAGCCCTACTCCCTCCACAGGGTGGGATGGCTACACCTTC	CASSPTPSTGWDGYTF
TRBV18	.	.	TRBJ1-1	TGTGCCAGCTCACCAAACGTGGGTTCCTCCGGGACGGGGGGAAGGGCTTTCTTT	CASSPNVGSSGTGGRAFF
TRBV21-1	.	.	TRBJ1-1	TGTGCCAGCAGCCCCCTTGAAGGGGGAGCCACTGAAGCTTTCTTT	CASSPLEGGATEAFF
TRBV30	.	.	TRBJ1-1	TGTGCCTGGAGTAGACAGGTTAACACTGAAGCTTTCTTT	CAWSRQVNTEAFF
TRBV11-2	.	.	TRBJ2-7	TGTGCCAGCAGCCAGACTAGGGCCTACGAGCAGTACTTC	CASSQTRAYEQYF
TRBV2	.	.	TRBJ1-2	TGTGCCAGCAGTGTTGGGCAGGGCAATGGCTACACCTTC	CASSVGQGNGYTF
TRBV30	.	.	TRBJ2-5	TGTGCCTGGAGTGTTGCGGGCACGGGGACCCAGTACTTC	CAWSVAGTGTQYF
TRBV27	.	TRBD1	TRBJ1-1	TGTGCCAGCAGGGCCGGGACAGCGAACACTGAAGCTTTCTTT	CASRAGTANTEAFF
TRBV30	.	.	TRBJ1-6	TGTGCCTGGAGGGGGAGTGGGCAAAATTCACCCCTCCACTTT	CAWRGSGQNSPLHF
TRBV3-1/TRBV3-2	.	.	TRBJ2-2	TGTGCCAGGATTTTTTCGGGGTTGAGCGGGGAGCTGTTTTTT	CARIFSGLSGELFF
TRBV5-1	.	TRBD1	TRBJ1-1	TGCGCCAGCAGCATGGAGCCTACAGGGGTTGCCACTGAAGCTTTCTTT	CASSMEPTGVATEAFF
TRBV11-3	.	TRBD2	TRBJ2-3	TGTGCCAGCAGCTTGGGTAGCGGGAGGGGAACAGATACGCAGTATTTT	CASSLGSGRGTDTQYF
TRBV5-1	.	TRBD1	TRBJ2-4	TGCGCCAGCAGCGTCTCTGGGACAGGGGGATCCAAAAACATTCAGTACTTC	CASSVSGTGGSKNIQYF
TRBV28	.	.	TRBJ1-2	.	CASSFGAGTVNYGYTF
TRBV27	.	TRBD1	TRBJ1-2	TGTGCCAGCAGGCTTAAGGGGCTTGGGACAGGTGATGGCTACACCTTC	CASRLKGLGTGDGYTF
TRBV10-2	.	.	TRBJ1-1	TGCGCCAGCAGTGTCGGAGGGGCTGAAGCTTTCTTT	CASSVGGAEAFF
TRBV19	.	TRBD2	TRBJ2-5	TGTGCCAGTACCAAGGAGGGACTAGCGGGATCAGAGACCCAGTACTTC	CASTKEGLAGSETQYF
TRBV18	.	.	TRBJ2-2	TGTGCCAGCTCACCCGGGGGGCGTCGGAGCACCGGGGAGCTGTTTTTT	CASSPGGRRSTGELFF
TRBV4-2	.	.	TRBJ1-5	TGTGCCAGCAGCCAAGAATTAGGAGATAGCAATCAGCCCCAGCATTTT	CASSQELGDSNQPQHF
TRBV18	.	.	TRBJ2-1	TGTGCCAGCTCCCCAAGCTGGGGCGACAATGAGCAGTTCTTC	CASSPSWGDNEQFF
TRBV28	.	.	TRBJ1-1	TGTGCCAGCAGTTTAGGGAGGGGCACTGAAGCTTTCTTT	CASSLGRGTEAFF
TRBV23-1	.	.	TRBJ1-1	TGCGCCAGCCCTTATCGGGGGACTGAAGCTTTCTTT	CASPYRGTEAFF
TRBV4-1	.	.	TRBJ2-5	TGCGCCAGCAGCTTACAGGGTACTGAAGAGACCCAGTACTTC	CASSLQGTEETQYF
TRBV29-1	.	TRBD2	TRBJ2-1	TGCAGCGTAACAAAGGGGACTAGCGGGTTCAATGAGCAGTTCTTC	CSVTKGTSGFNEQFF
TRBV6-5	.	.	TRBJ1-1	TGTGCCAGCAGCCGACACGCGAACACTGAAGCTTTCTTT	CASSRHANTEAFF
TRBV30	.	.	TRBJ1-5	TGTGCCTGGAGTCCCCTCGGGTATGGTAGCAATCAGCCCCAGCATTTT	CAWSPLGYGSNQPQHF
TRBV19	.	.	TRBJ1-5	TGTGCCAGTAGTATGGCGGGGACCGGCAATCAGCCCCAGCATTTT	CASSMAGTGNQPQHF
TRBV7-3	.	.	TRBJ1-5	TGTGCCAGCACCCGCCGGGACACCCATAGCAATCAGCCCCAGCATTTT	CASTRRDTHSNQPQHF
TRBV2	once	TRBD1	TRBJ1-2	TGTGCCAGCAGTGAAATTCTTGGACAGGAGGGCTACACCTTC	CASSEILGQEGYTF
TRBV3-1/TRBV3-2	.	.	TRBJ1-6	TGTGCCAGCAGCCAACCTCGACAACTAGATTCACCCCTCCACTTT	CASSQPRQLDSPLHF
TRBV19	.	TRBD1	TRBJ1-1	TGTGCCAGTAGTCCGACAGGGTTGAACACTGAAGCTTTCTTT	CASSPTGLNTEAFF
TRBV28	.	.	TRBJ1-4	TGTGCCAGCAGTTTATTGGGGGGACTTAATGAAAAACTGTTTTTT	CASSLLGGLNEKLFF
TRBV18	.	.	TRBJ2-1	TGTGCCAGCTCACCTAGGGCAGGGGTTAATGAGCAGTTCTTC	CASSPRAGVNEQFF
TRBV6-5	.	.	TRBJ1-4	TGTGCCAGCAGTTATTTACTCAACGGTGAAAAACTGTTTTTT	CASSYLLNGEKLFF
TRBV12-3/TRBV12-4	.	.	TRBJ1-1	TGTGCCAGCAGTTTGGTCAGGGCTGAAGCTTTCTTT	CASSLVRAEAFF
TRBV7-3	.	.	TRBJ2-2	TGTGCCAGCAGCTTCGGGACATCGACAGGGGAGCTGTTTTTT	CASSFGTSTGELFF
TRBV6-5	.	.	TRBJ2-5	TGTGCCAGCAGCCTCGCGGGGTACCAAGAGACCCAGTACTTC	CASSLAGYQETQYF
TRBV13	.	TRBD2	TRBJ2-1	TGTGCCAGCAGCCTGATTGTGCGGGGGGCTTCTTGGGAGCAGTTCTTC	CASSLIVRGASWEQFF
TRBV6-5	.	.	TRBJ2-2	TGTGCCAGCAAACTAGAAATTGACACCGGGGAGCTGTTTTTT	CASKLEIDTGELFF
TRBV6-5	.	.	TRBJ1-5	TGTGCCAGCAGCCCGACACTTAGCAATCAGCCCCAGCATTTT	CASSPTLSNQPQHF
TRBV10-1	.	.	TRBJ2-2	TGCGCCAGCAGTGACTCCGGGCGGGATAGCGGGGAGCTGTTTTTT	CASSDSGRDSGELFF
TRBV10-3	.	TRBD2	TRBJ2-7	TGTGCCATCAGCGCTGGGACTAGCGGAGCTTACGAGCAGTACTTC	CAISAGTSGAYEQYF
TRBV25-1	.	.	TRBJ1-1	TGTGCCAGCAGTGAGGCGGCATCGCGGGCTGAAGCTTTCTTT	CASSEAASRAEAFF
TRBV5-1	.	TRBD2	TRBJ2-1	TGCGCCAGCAGCTTGGGTCTAGCGGGAGGACTATACAATGAGCAGTTCTTC	CASSLGLAGGLYNEQFF
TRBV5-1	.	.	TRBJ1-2	TGCGCCAGCAGCTTGGTCGGGAGGCCTCTTCCCTATGGCTACACCTTC	CASSLVGRPLPYGYTF
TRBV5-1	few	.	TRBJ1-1	TGCGCCAGCAGCTTGGTTTTCGGACAGAAAAACACTGAAGCTTTCTTT	CASSLVFGQKNTEAFF
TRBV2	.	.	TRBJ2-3	TGTGCCAGCAGTGAAGCCCCTCGTCTAAGCACAGATACGCAGTATTTT	CASSEAPRLSTDTQYF
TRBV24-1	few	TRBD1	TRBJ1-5	TGTGCCACCAGTGGCACAGGGGTTTTGTCAAGTCAGCCCCAGCATTTT	CATSGTGVLSSQPQHF
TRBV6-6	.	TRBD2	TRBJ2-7	TGTGCCAGCAGTGCCCTAGCGGGAGCTTGCCACTTC	CASSALAGACHF
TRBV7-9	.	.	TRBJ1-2	TGTGCCAGCAGCTTAGAGGGCAGGGGAGTTGGCTACACCTTC	CASSLEGRGVGYTF
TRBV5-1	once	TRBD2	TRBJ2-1	TGCGCCAGCAGCTTGGCCGGACTAGCGGGAGTTCAGAGTGAGCAGTTCTTC	CASSLAGLAGVQSEQFF
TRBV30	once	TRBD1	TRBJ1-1	TGTGCCTGGAGTGTCCCTCACAGGGGAGCTTTCTTT	CAWSVPHRGAFF
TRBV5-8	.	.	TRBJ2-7	TGTGCCAGCAGCCCCGTGGGTGGACACCTGGGGTCCTACGAGCAGTACTTC	CASSPVGGHLGSYEQYF